This T cell receptor beta chain is drawn from a study of blood T cell repertoires in COVID-19. The overall study: The origin of the acute and convalescent COVID-19 samples was the United States, Italy and Spain. Nucleic acid was either cDNA or gDNA, and it came from T cells, B-cell-depleted T cells, or PBMCs.

As originally analysed: Estimates of nucleated cell counts were drawn from the amplification of reference gene primers. This table comes from immunoSEQ multiplex PCR, and its TCRdb copy is limited to in-frame clones, with some not included. V and J calls and clone size follow that table, whereas D and trimming were derived from the DNA. The repertoire holds roughly 100,000 clones, with 70% to 90% as singletons. Between the trimmed V and J ends, which lost 2 bases and 3 bases, there was a span of 8 bases. Germline assignment: CDR1 SGHDT and CDR2 YYEEEE. The CDR3 length is 13 residues. The table lists this clone with a few counts.

The TCR sequence derives from a man aged 50-60 years in a cohort sampled during active COVID-19. The sample was peripheral blood. The chain carries TRBV5-6 and TRBJ1-1; possible D gene TRBD1, 5 bases. This CDR3 is CASSFSGYTEAFF. As DNA, the CDR3 is TGTGCCAGCAGCTTCTCAGGGTACACTGAAGCTTTCTTT.